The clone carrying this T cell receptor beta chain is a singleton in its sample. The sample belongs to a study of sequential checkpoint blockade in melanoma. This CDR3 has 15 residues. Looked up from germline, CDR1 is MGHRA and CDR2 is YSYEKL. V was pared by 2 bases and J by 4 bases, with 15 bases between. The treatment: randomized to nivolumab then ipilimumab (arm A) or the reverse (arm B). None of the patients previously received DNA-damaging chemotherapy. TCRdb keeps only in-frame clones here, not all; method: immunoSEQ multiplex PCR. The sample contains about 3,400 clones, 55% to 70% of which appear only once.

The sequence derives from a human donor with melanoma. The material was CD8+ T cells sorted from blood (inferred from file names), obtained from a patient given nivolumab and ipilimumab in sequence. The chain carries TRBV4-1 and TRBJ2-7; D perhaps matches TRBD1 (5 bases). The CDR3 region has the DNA TGCGCCAGCAGCCAAATAACAGGACCCTTATACGAGCAGTACTTC. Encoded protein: CASSQITGPLYEQYF.